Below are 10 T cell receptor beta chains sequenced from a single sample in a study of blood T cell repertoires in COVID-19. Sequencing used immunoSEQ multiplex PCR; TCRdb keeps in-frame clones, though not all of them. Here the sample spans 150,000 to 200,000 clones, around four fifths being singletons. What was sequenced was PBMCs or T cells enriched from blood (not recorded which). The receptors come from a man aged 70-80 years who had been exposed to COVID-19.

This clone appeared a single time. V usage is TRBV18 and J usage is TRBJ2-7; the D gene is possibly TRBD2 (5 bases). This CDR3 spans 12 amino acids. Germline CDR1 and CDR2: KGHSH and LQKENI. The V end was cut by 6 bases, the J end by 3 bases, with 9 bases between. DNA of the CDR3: TGTGCCAGCTCTGGTGGGAGCTACGAGCAGTACTTC. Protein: CASSGGSYEQYF.

CDR3 nucleotide sequence: TGTGCCAGCAGCTATTATAGTGGACTAGCGGGAGCAGATACGCAGTATTTT. Protein product: CASSYYSGLAGADTQYF. The V call is TRBV7-3, the J call TRBJ2-3, with 13 bases identical to TRBD2. V was clipped by 4 bases and J by 4 bases; unmatched bases: 8. This CDR3 contains 17 residues. Germline CDR1 reads SGHTA; CDR2 reads FQGTGA.

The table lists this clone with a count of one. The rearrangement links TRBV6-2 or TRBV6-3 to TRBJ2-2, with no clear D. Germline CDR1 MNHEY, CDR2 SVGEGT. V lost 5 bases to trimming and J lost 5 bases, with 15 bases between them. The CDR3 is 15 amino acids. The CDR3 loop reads CASSPASMRTGELFF. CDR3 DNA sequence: TGTGCCAGCAGTCCCGCCTCGATGAGGACCGGGGAGCTGTTTTTT.

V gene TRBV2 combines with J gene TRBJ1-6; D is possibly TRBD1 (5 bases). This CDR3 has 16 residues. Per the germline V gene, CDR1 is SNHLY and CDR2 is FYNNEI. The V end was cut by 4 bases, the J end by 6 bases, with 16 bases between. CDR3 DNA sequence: TGTGCCAGCAGTGGGGCGGGAGGGACCCCTAATTCACCCCTCCACTTT. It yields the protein CASSGAGGTPNSPLHF.

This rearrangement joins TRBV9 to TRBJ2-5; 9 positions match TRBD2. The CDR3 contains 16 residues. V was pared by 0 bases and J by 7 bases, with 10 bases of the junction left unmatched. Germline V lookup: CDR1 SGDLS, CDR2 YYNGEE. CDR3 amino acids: CASSVDGSGGLGTQYF. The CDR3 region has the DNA TGTGCCAGCAGCGTAGACGGTAGCGGGGGCCTAGGGACCCAGTACTTC.

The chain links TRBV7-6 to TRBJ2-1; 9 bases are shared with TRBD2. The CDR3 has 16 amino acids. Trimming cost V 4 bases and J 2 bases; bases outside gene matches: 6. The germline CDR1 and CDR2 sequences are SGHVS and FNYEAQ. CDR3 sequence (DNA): TGTGCCAGCAGCTCGTTAGCGGGGGTTACCTACAATGAGCAGTTCTTC. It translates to CASSSLAGVTYNEQFF.

The CDR3 spells CASSLRTGTNTGELFF. The CDR3 DNA reads as TGTGCCAGCAGCCTCCGGACAGGGACAAACACCGGGGAGCTGTTTTTT. The chain recombines TRBV3-1 (or the pseudogene TRBV3-2) with TRBJ2-2; 8 bases match TRBD1. The trim removed 4 bases at V and 2 bases at J, leaving 6 bases unmatched. Looked up from germline, CDR1 is LGHDT and CDR2 is YNNKEL (reference sequence). The CDR3 totals 16 residues.

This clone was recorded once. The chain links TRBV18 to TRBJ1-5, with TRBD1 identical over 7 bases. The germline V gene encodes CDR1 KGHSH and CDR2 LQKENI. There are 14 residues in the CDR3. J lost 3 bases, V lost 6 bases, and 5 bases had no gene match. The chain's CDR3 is CASSSGGYNQPQHF. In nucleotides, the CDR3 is TGTGCCAGCTCGTCAGGGGGATACAATCAGCCCCAGCATTTT.

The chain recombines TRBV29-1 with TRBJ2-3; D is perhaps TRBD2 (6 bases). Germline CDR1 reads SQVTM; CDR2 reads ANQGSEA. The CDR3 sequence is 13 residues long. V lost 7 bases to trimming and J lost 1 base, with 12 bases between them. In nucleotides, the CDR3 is TGCAGCGACCGGGGGATTGGCACAGATACGCAGTATTTT. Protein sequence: CSDRGIGTDTQYF.

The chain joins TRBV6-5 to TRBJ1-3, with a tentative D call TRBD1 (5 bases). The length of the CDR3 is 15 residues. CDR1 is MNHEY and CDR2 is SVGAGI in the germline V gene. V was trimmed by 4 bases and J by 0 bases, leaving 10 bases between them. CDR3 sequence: CASSSDRYSGNTIYF. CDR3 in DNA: TGTGCCAGCAGTTCTGACAGATACTCTGGAAACACCATATATTTT.